This entry is about one T cell receptor beta chain. The specificity of this receptor is unknown. No clone much larger than this one lies a single base away; base qualities are absent. The data were taken from a study of cytomegalovirus exposure and HLA in healthy donors (dated by TCRdb to between 2016 and 2019). General notes on the study: According to a later analysis, one platform produced both the roughly 130 validation repertoires and the roughly 640 repertoires of the first cohort. In addition to the first cohort of 500 to 850 subjects, a separate validation cohort of 130 or so different subjects was used. The aim of the study was to test whether cataloging public T cell receptors could identify signatures of past pathogen exposure. High-throughput TCR immunosequencing, statistical association of individual TCRs with disease status, and machine learning were combined to predict cytomegalovirus infection status. The full study reports these points: The study gave a list of 150 to 200 TCR beta chains associated with cytomegalovirus. The classifier was reported to diagnose cytomegalovirus status with high specificity and sensitivity in both the original and validation cohorts. The authors suggested that the approach could potentially be generalized to other disease states and immunological phenotypes. In vitro tests confirmed that a few of the cytomegalovirus-associated TCR beta chains recognize cytomegalovirus antigens. Subsequent analysis determined that TCRs grouped into clusters in the first cohort also showed a tendency toward co-occurrence across the 130 or so validation repertoires, and approximately 93% of cluster scores exceeded 0. A later analysis had no HLA typing for the validation cohort, so co-occurrence there was scored across all 110 or so repertoires. Most TCR sequences were observed very rarely across donors, whereas some public TCRs were present in many individuals.

CDR1 and CDR2, per the germline V gene (reference sequence), are SEHNR and FQNEAQ. Its CDR3 holds 13 amino acids, cysteine through phenylalanine. Only the CDR3 region is kept as DNA, spanning 39 bases read in frame from base 1. The germline V and J ends show losses of 1 base and 8 bases respectively, and no gene match explains 3 bases of the junction. Library preparation was by the immunoSEQ multiplex PCR assay. In the original analysis: A statistical classification framework was built for diagnosing cytomegalovirus status from the catalog of TCR beta chain sequences. TCRdb mirrors the immuneACCESS table, restricted to in-frame sequences. Some clones are absent from its copies; in checked studies, under half trace to an unresolved V gene, and the reason for the others is unknown. V and J calls and clone size are copied from that table; D and trimming were computed from the DNA. For this sample the table gives hundreds of thousands of clones, of which approximately 84% were detected only once. The leading ten clones occupy roughly 1.2% of the sample.

Separate from the roughly 700-subject first cohort, the validation cohort of about 120 subjects was the group to which the donors belonged. The sequence is built from TRBV7-9 and TRBJ1-2, with 8 middle bases fitting TRBD1. Material for sequencing was PBMCs. This receptor was obtained from a woman aged 25 to 39 in good health and CMV-seropositive. The CDR3 region reads CASSLGQGRGYTF. The DNA sequence follows: TGTGCCAGCAGCTTAGGACAGGGGAGAGGCTACACCTTC.